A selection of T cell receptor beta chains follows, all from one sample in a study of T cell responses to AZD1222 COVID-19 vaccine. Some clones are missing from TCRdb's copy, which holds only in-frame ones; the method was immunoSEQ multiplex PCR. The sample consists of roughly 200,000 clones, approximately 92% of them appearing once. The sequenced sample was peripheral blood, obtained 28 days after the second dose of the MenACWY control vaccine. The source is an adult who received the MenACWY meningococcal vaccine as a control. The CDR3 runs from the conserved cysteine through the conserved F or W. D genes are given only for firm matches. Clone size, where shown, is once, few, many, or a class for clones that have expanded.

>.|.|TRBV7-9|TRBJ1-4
CASSLAGAGANEKLFF
TGTGCCAGCAGCTTGGCAGGGGCTGGGGCTAATGAAAAACTGTTTTTT
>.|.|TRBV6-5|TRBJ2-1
CATWARGALLDEQFF
TGTGCCACTTGGGCACGCGGGGCCCTCCTCGATGAGCAGTTCTTC
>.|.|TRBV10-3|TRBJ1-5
CASQGAVSNQPQHF
TGTGCCTCACAGGGTGCAGTATCTAATCAGCCCCAGCATTTT
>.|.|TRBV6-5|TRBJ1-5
CASSPGVRSNQPQHF
TGTGCCAGCAGCCCAGGGGTTCGTAGCAATCAGCCCCAGCATTTT
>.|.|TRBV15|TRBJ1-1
CATSRGGNTEAFF
TGTGCCACCAGCAGAGGGGGTAACACTGAAGCTTTCTTT
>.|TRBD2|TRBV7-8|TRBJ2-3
CASSLSAGVLTDTQYF
TGTGCCAGCAGCCTGTCGGCGGGGGTCCTCACAGATACGCAGTATTTT
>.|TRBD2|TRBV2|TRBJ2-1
CASSLTSPSYNEQFF
TGTGCCAGCAGTTTGACTAGCCCCTCCTACAATGAGCAGTTCTTC
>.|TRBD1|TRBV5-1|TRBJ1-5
CASSLGGTGYQPQHF
TGCGCCAGCAGCTTGGGCGGGACAGGGTATCAGCCCCAGCATTTT
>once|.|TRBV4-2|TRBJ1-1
CASSQPAGAIGAEAFF
TGTGCCAGCAGCCAACCCGCCGGGGCTATAGGAGCTGAAGCTTTCTTT
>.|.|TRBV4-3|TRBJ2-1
CASSQDHGGSYNEQFF
TGCGCCAGCAGCCAAGATCATGGAGGGTCCTACAATGAGCAGTTCTTC
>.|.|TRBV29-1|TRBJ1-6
CSVRKDSSFNSPLHF
TGCAGCGTTCGTAAGGACAGTTCATTTAATTCACCCCTCCACTTT
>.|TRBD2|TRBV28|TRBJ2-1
CASSFGLAGGRPYNEQFF
TGTGCCAGCAGTTTCGGGCTAGCGGGGGGGCGGCCCTACAATGAGCAGTTCTTC
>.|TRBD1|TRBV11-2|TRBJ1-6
CASSLRQGQRNSPLHF
TGTGCCAGCAGCTTGCGACAGGGGCAGAGAAATTCACCCCTCCACTTT
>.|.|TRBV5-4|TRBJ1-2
CASSQTGGDYGYTF
TGTGCCAGTTCCCAAACAGGCGGAGACTATGGCTACACCTTC
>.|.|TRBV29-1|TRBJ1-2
CSVEDTGGFYGYTF
TGCAGCGTTGAAGATACGGGGGGGTTCTATGGCTACACCTTC